This passage covers 24 T cell receptor beta chains from one sample sequenced in a study of neurological immune-mediated disorders. TCRdb recomputed calls from the 5' RACE reads with MiXCR, one row per CDR3 protein. In the table there are 55,000 to 65,000 distinct CDR3 sequences, roughly 4% of which are singletons. Sequencing was done on a sample of PBMCs. These TCRs come from a woman between 45 and 65 years old with multiple sclerosis.

At least ten counts were recorded for this clonotype. The rearrangement uses TRBV20-1 and TRBJ1-6, with D perhaps TRBD1 (5 bases). The CDR3 contains 16 residues. Germline CDR1 is DFQATT and CDR2 is SNEGSKA (reference sequence). Trimming pared 6 bases from V and 0 bases from J, leaving 15 bases between. DNA for the CDR3: TGCAGTGCCAGGGAAACGCTGAGCTCCTATAATTCACCCCTCCACTTT. This codes for CSARETLSSYNSPLHF.

In this sample, this clonotype turned up many times. The rearrangement uses TRBV10-3 and TRBJ2-3; D ambiguous. The CDR3 covers 16 residues. Germline lookup yields CDR1 ENHRY and CDR2 SYGVKD. V dropped 4 bases and J dropped 0 bases, with 14 bases sitting between them. CDR3 nucleotides: TGTGCCATCAGTGGAAAATCGACTGGGAGCACAGATACGCAGTATTTT. Amino acid sequence: CAISGKSTGSTDTQYF.

Ten or more counts support this clonotype. The rearrangement joins TRBV7-3 to TRBJ2-1; D is perhaps TRBD1 (6 bases). CDR1 and CDR2 from the germline V gene are SGHTA and FQGTGA. The V end lost 3 bases, the J end lost 10 bases, and 10 bases lay between the germline ends. This CDR3 is 12 amino acids long. The CDR3 bases are TGTGCCAGCAGCTTGTGGGGGCGAGAGCAGTTCTTC. This translates into CASSLWGREQFF.

The rearrangement joins TRBV18 to TRBJ2-1; TRBD1 matches 7 bases. Germline lookup yields CDR1 KGHSH and CDR2 LQKENI. The junction had 7 bases not matched to a gene; V was cut back by 2 bases and J by 6 bases. This CDR3 region has 15 residues. For the CDR3, the DNA is TGTGCCAGCTCACCAACAGGGGTGGTTGGCAATGAGCAGTTCTTC. This gives the protein CASSPTGVVGNEQFF.

There are many counts of this clonotype. The V and J genes are TRBV27 and TRBJ2-7; D is perhaps TRBD1 (6 bases). In germline, CDR1 is MNHEY, CDR2 SMNVEV (reference sequence). V shed 3 bases and J shed 9 bases, with 21 bases lying between them. This CDR3 spans 15 amino acids. For the CDR3, the DNA is TGTGCCAGCAGTTTGGGGTGGGGCAGGGGAAAGGTGCAGTACTTC. Protein sequence: CASSLGWGRGKVQYF.

Ten or more counts support this clonotype. The chain carries TRBV12-3 or TRBV12-4 and TRBJ1-5; D is undetermined. The V end was cut by 5 bases, the J end by 6 bases, with 8 bases between. This CDR3 comprises 12 residues. The CDR3: CASSPSGQPQHF. The CDR3 nucleotides are TGTGCCAGCAGTCCAAGTGGTCAGCCCCAGCATTTT.

This clonotype was recorded many times. The chain is built from TRBV20-1 and TRBJ2-1; 8 bases match TRBD2. Germline V gene data show CDR1 as DFQATT and CDR2 as SNEGSKA (reference sequence). The CDR3 totals 15 residues. The trim removed 6 bases at V and 0 bases at J, leaving 7 bases unmatched. The CDR3 spells CSASIAGSSYNEQFF. The CDR3 DNA reads as TGCAGTGCCAGCATAGCGGGAAGCTCCTACAATGAGCAGTTCTTC.

This clonotype was detected ten times or more. The chain joins TRBV12-3 or TRBV12-4 to TRBJ1-6; TRBD1 might be the D (5 bases). Between the trimmed V and J ends, which lost 2 bases and 8 bases, there was a span of 13 bases. The CDR3 is 15 residues long. The CDR3 DNA reads TGTGCCAGCAGTTTACGGCAGGGAGTAGATTCACCCCTCCACTTT. Its translation is CASSLRQGVDSPLHF.

Ten or more counts support this clonotype. The chain links TRBV5-1 to TRBJ2-3; D may be TRBD2 (6 bases). Trimming left V 4 bases short and J 0 bases short, with 9 bases between. Germline lookup yields CDR1 SGHRS and CDR2 YFSETQ. This CDR3 region has 14 residues. CDR3 DNA: TGCGCCAGCAGCGCAGGGACTAGCACAGATACGCAGTATTTT. This sequence encodes CASSAGTSTDTQYF. Full variable domain (missing parts from reference TRBV5-1 and TRBJ2-3): KAGVTQTPRYLIKTRGQQVTLSCSPISGHRSVSWYQQTPGQGLQFLFEYFSETQRNKGNFPGRFSGRQFSNSRSEMNVSTLELGDSALYLCASSAGTSTDTQYFGPGTRLTVL.

In its sample, this clonotype was seen many times. The CDR3 loop is CASSLEGGSKPQHF. In DNA form, the CDR3 reads TGTGCCAGCAGCTTGGAGGGAGGGTCGAAGCCCCAGCATTTT. The chain carries TRBV5-5 and TRBJ1-5; no reliable D call. From germline, CDR1 is SGHKS and CDR2 YYEKEE (reference sequence). The CDR3 totals 14 residues. The germline V and J ends were trimmed by 0 bases and 8 bases, with 12 bases remaining between them.

This clonotype was detected many times. The chain carries TRBV5-5 and TRBJ1-4; D is uncertain. V was pared by 0 bases and J by 8 bases, with 11 bases between. The germline V gene has CDR1 SGHKS and CDR2 YYEKEE (reference sequence). CDR3 length: 14 residues. CDR3: CASSLEWAGEKLFF. DNA of the CDR3: TGTGCCAGCAGCTTGGAGTGGGCCGGGGAAAAACTGTTTTTT.

This clonotype appeared a few times. A much larger clone differs by one base, so this may be a read error. The chain recombines TRBV29-1 with TRBJ1-1, with D possibly TRBD1 on 5 matching bases. This CDR3 has 9 amino acids. Germline V gene lookup returns CDR1 SQVTM and CDR2 ANQGSEA. The DNA of the CDR3 is TGCAGAGCCGGGACCCGAGCTTTCTTT. This translates into CRAGTRAFF. The entire variable domain, with the rest obtained from reference TRBV29-1 and TRBJ1-1, is as follows: SAVISQKPSRDICQRGTSLTIQCQVDSQVTMMFWYRQQPGQSLTLIATANQGSEATYESGFVIDKFPISRPNLTFSTLTVSNMSPEDSSIYLCRAGTRAFFGQGTRLTVV.

This clonotype has just a few counts. The junction departs from germline at one end; a sequencing error may be responsible. This chain uses TRBV7-2 with TRBJ1-5; 8 bases agree with TRBD1. This CDR3 comprises 15 residues. Germline values: CDR1 SGHTA, CDR2 FQGNSA. CDR3 sequence reads: CASSLTRGLNQPQNF. CDR3 DNA sequence: TGTGCCAGCAGCCTAACCAGGGGGCTCAATCAGCCCCAGAATTTT.

In its sample, this clonotype was seen many times. The gene calls are TRBV6-5 and TRBJ1-2; 8 positions match TRBD1. Trimming at V came to 0 bases and at J to 9 bases, leaving 12 bases not matched to a gene. This CDR3 contains 16 residues. The germline V gene has CDR1 MNHEY and CDR2 SVGAGI. The CDR3 reads CASSYSTGQGGHRYTF. DNA for the CDR3: TGTGCCAGCAGTTACTCGACCGGACAGGGAGGTCATCGCTACACCTTC.

This clonotype was seen ten or more times. The gene calls are TRBV15 and TRBJ2-7; 7 nucleotides agree with TRBD1. The CDR3 contains 14 residues. Germline lookup yields CDR1 LNHNV and CDR2 YYDKDF (reference sequence). V dropped 0 bases and J dropped 3; count of bases not matched to a gene: 2. CDR3 in amino acids: CATSREGQLYEQYF. CDR3 sequence (DNA): TGTGCCACCAGCAGAGAGGGACAGCTCTACGAGCAGTACTTC.

This clonotype was observed many times. This rearrangement joins TRBV4-3 to TRBJ2-1, with 13 positions matching TRBD2. Germline V gives CDR1 LGHNA, CDR2 YSLEER. Trimming cost V 1 base and J 7 bases; bases outside gene matches: 7. CDR3 size: 17 residues. CDR3 DNA: TGCGCCAGCAGCCAAGTAGGACTAGCGGGAGACCCAAATGAGCAGTTCTTC. It is translated as CASSQVGLAGDPNEQFF.

This clonotype has a count of ten or more. V usage is TRBV20-1 and J usage is TRBJ2-1; 14 nucleotides agree with TRBD2. V shed 3 bases, J shed 9 bases, and the junction held 10 bases outside the gene matches. CDR3 length: 16 residues. Per germline, CDR1 DFQATT and CDR2 SNEGSKA (reference sequence). The chain's CDR3 is CSASGTSGRNRGEQFF. CDR3 sequence (DNA): TGCAGTGCTAGTGGGACTAGCGGGAGAAACAGGGGTGAGCAGTTCTTC.

This clonotype has ten or more counts. The chain links TRBV29-1 to TRBJ2-7; possibly TRBD2 for D (5 bases). Germline lookup yields CDR1 SQVTM and CDR2 ANQGSEA. The V and J ends lost 2 bases and 0 bases respectively, with 14 bases between them. The CDR3 covers 15 residues. This chain's CDR3 is CSVEYAQGGSYEQYF. DNA of the CDR3: TGCAGCGTTGAATACGCCCAAGGAGGCTCCTACGAGCAGTACTTC.

This clonotype was picked up many times. A much larger clone is a single base away; this may be a read error. V and J are TRBV7-2 and TRBJ1-5, with unresolved D. V lost 6 bases, J lost 4 bases, and 7 bases lay in between. The CDR3 runs 12 residues. Germline assignment: CDR1 SGHTA and CDR2 FQGNSA. The CDR3 nucleotides are TGTGCCAGCAGTTACCCAAATCAGCCCCAGCATTTT. It encodes CASSYPNQPQHF. The complete variable domain, with remaining parts taken from reference TRBV7-2 and TRBJ1-5, reads GAGVSQSPSNKVTEKGKDVELRCDPISGHTALYWYRQSLGQGLEFLIYFQGNSAPDKSGLPSDRFSAERTGGSVSTLTIQRTQQEDSAVYLCASSYPNQPQHFGDGTRLSIL.

At least ten counts were recorded for this clonotype. The chain is built from TRBV5-1 and TRBJ1-4, with 8 bases aligning to TRBD1. Germline CDR1 is SGHRS and CDR2 is YFSETQ. V was pared by 3 bases and J by 8 bases, with 15 bases of the junction left unmatched. There are 17 residues in the CDR3. CDR3 in amino acids: CASSSTARGQAGEKLFF. CDR3 DNA sequence: TGCGCCAGCAGCTCAACCGCGCGGGGACAGGCGGGCGAAAAACTGTTTTTT.

This clonotype was counted at least ten times. The chain uses TRBV6-2 or TRBV6-3 and TRBJ2-5, with TRBD1 as a possible D gene (6 bases). The germline gives CDR1 MNHEY, CDR2 SVGEGT. V lost 7 bases and J 2 bases, leaving 20 bases between the germline ends. This CDR3 is built from 16 residues. The CDR3 sequence is CASTKRWTAIQETQYF. The CDR3 nucleotides read TGTGCCAGCACTAAACGTTGGACAGCGATTCAAGAGACCCAGTACTTC.

The genes are TRBV7-9 and TRBJ2-7; D is possibly TRBD1 (5 bases). Germline values: CDR1 SEHNR, CDR2 FQNEAQ (reference sequence). The V and J ends lost 7 bases and 7 bases respectively, with 17 bases between them. The CDR3 has 13 residues. The CDR3 DNA reads TGTGCCAGCAACACAGGATCCCTTTTTGAGCAGTACTTC. Residues: CASNTGSLFEQYF. Based on the CDR3 plus reference TRBV7-9 and TRBJ2-7, the full variable domain is DTGVSQNPRHKITKRGQNVTFRCDPISEHNRLYWYRQTLGQGPEFLTYFQNEAQLEKSRLLSDRFSAERPKGSFSTLEIQRTEQGDSAMYLCASNTGSLFEQYFGPGTRLTVT.

The table lists this clonotype with a few counts. The chain recombines TRBV18 with TRBJ1-2, with D unclear. There are 13 residues in the CDR3. Germline assignment: CDR1 KGHSH and CDR2 LQKENI. V gave up 2 bases and J gave up 4 bases, with 8 bases separating them. Written as DNA, the CDR3 is TGTGCCAGCTCACCAGGACTGAGCTATGGCTACACCTTC. Residues: CASSPGLSYGYTF.

Ten or more counts support this clonotype. J is TRBJ1-1 and V is TRBV7-2; D remains ambiguous. Germline CDR1 reads SGHTA; CDR2 reads FQGNSA. V gave up 1 base and J gave up 5 bases, with 11 bases separating them. The CDR3 consists of 14 residues. This chain's CDR3 is CASSLVASGTEAFF. DNA of the CDR3: TGTGCCAGCAGCTTAGTGGCATCGGGGACTGAAGCTTTCTTT.